The 27 T cell receptor beta chains reported below all come from one sample, sequenced in a study of shared clonotypes between healthy human individuals. Measured with immunoSEQ multiplex PCR; TCRdb has only the in-frame clones, and not every one. The data contain over a million clones, 70% to 80% of them singletons. The material sequenced was memory CD4+ T cells from PBMCs. The subset denotes: CD45RA-negative fraction. Receptor source: a man in his late teens or twenties in good health. Some clones in this sample may be carry-over from other donors' samples.

V is TRBV27 and J is TRBJ2-7, with 13 bases identical to TRBD2. The CDR3 spans 15 residues. V was clipped by 3 bases and J by 4 bases; unmatched bases: 3. The V gene's germline CDR1 is MNHEY and CDR2 SMNVEV (reference sequence). As DNA, the CDR3 is TGTGCCAGCAGTTTTATGGGACTAGCGGGATACGAGCAGTACTTC. Residues: CASSFMGLAGYEQYF.

The rearrangement joins TRBV2 to TRBJ2-3, with D perhaps given as TRBD1 or TRBD2 (5 bases each). V was shortened by 8 bases and J by 10 bases, with 13 bases between the two germline ends. The CDR3 spans 11 residues. Germline loops: CDR1 SNHLY, CDR2 FYNNEI. The CDR3 region is CASQGTTPQYF. DNA of the CDR3: TGTGCCAGCCAAGGGACCACACCGCAGTATTTT.

The chain couples TRBV7-3 to TRBJ2-5; D may be TRBD1 (6 bases). Germline CDR1 and CDR2: SGHTA and FQGTGA. The V end lost 3 bases, the J end lost 5 bases, and 16 bases lay between the germline ends. This CDR3 spans 15 amino acids. The DNA for the CDR3 is TGTGCCAGCAGCTTCGGTGGACAGACTTGGGAGACCCAGTACTTC. Encoded protein: CASSFGGQTWETQYF.

The chain joins TRBV4-1 to TRBJ2-1, with D tentatively TRBD1 (5 bases). The length of the CDR3 is 15 residues. Trimming stripped 4 bases from V and 0 bases from J, with 10 bases between. Germline-derived CDR1 and CDR2 are MGHRA and YSYEKL. CDR3 coding DNA: TGCGCCAGCAGCCTACAGGCGAGCTCCTACAATGAGCAGTTCTTC. Its protein is CASSLQASSYNEQFF.

The rearrangement uses TRBV4-2 and TRBJ2-3; 14 bases line up with TRBD2. V was pared by 4 bases and J by 3 bases, with 15 bases of the junction left unmatched. Per germline, CDR1 LGHNA and CDR2 YNFKEQ. CDR3 length: 20 amino acids. The CDR3 nucleotides read TGTGCCAGCAGCCCTCCCCTCGGGACTAGCGGGAGTTGGGGTACAGATACGCAGTATTTT. Its translation is CASSPPLGTSGSWGTDTQYF.

V and J are TRBV11-2 and TRBJ2-5, with D perhaps given as TRBD1 or TRBD2 (6 bases each). This CDR3 has 15 residues. Trimming took off 0 bases at V and 4 bases at J, with 12 bases between the two ends. Per germline, CDR1 SGHAT and CDR2 FQNNGV. The CDR3 region is CASSLDGGTGETQYF. The CDR3 DNA reads as TGTGCCAGCAGCTTAGACGGGGGCACCGGAGAGACCCAGTACTTC.

The chain has TRBV7-8 and TRBJ2-4, with 9 bases aligning to TRBD1. V lost 1 base to trimming and J lost 1 base; unmatched junction nucleotides: 2. The CDR3 length is 16 residues. Germline assignment: CDR1 SGHVS and CDR2 FQNEAQ. This CDR3 is CASSLGGQGAKNIQYF. CDR3 nucleotide sequence: TGTGCCAGCAGCTTAGGAGGACAGGGGGCCAAAAACATTCAGTACTTC.

The chain couples TRBV28 to TRBJ1-2; the match to TRBD1 covers 8 bases. V trimming: 5 bases; J trimming: 3 bases; junction bases outside the gene matches: 5. The V gene's germline CDR1 is MDHEN and CDR2 SYDVKM. CDR3 size: 14 residues. As DNA, the CDR3 is TGTGCCAGCAGTCCAAAGGACAGGGACTATGGCTACACCTTC. Protein: CASSPKDRDYGYTF.

V is TRBV7-2 and J is TRBJ2-7, with a weak D call TRBD2 (6 bases). This CDR3 contains 16 residues. CDR1 is SGHTA, CDR2 FQGNSA, per germline. The V end was cut by 0 bases, the J end by 0 bases, with 12 bases between. CDR3: CASSLAGLASSYEQYF. The CDR3 region has the DNA TGTGCCAGCAGCTTAGCAGGCCTAGCGAGCTCCTACGAGCAGTACTTC.

Here the CDR3 reads CASSVGQINEKLFF. In DNA form, the CDR3 reads TGTGCCAGCAGCGTAGGACAGATTAATGAAAAACTGTTTTTT. The V and J genes are TRBV9 and TRBJ1-4, with a possible D match to TRBD1 (5 bases). CDR3 size: 14 residues. V lost 0 bases, J lost 4 bases, and 7 bases lay in between. Per germline, CDR1 SGDLS and CDR2 YYNGEE.

V is TRBV7-6 and J is TRBJ2-5, with TRBD2 as a possible D gene (6 bases). V was cut by 6 bases and J by 3 bases, with 11 bases left in between. The germline CDR1 and CDR2 sequences are SGHVS and FNYEAQ. This CDR3 has 13 amino acids. CDR3 nucleotides: TGTGCCAGCAGACCTACTAGCAAAGAGACCCAGTACTTC. This translates into CASRPTSKETQYF.

This sequence joins TRBV2 and TRBJ2-2; TRBD2 might be the D (6 bases). CDR1 and CDR2 from the germline V gene are SNHLY and FYNNEI. V lost 6 bases and J 6 bases, leaving 14 bases between the germline ends. The CDR3 is 14 residues long. The CDR3 protein is CASREGGNAGELFF. CDR3 sequence (DNA): TGTGCCAGCAGGGAGGGCGGGAATGCCGGGGAGCTGTTTTTT.

This clone was observed at least ten times. This chain joins TRBV2 and TRBJ1-1; D is uncertain. The CDR3 totals 15 residues. CDR1 is SNHLY and CDR2 is FYNNEI in the germline V gene. Deletions cut 7 bases from V and 1 base from J, with 16 bases between. CDR3 DNA sequence: TGTGCCAGCAACCCTGGGCGCACAGAGAACACTGAAGCTTTCTTT. Amino acids: CASNPGRTENTEAFF.

This clone showed up many times. Other DNA sequences of this sample code for an identical CDR3. The V and J genes are TRBV22-1 and TRBJ2-3; TRBD2, as called in the table, went unchecked against the DNA. TRBV22-1 is a pseudogene. This CDR3 contains 16 residues. The CDR3 nucleotides read TGTCCTGGGAGCGCCTCGGGACTACCTGTTGGAGATACGCAGTATTTT. Translation: CPGSASGLPVGDTQYF.

There are a few counts of this clone. This rearrangement joins TRBV28 to TRBJ2-1, with a tentative D call TRBD2 (5 bases). This CDR3 is built from 14 residues. V lost 6 bases to trimming and J lost 0 bases, with 9 bases between them. Per germline, CDR1 MDHEN and CDR2 SYDVKM. The CDR3 DNA follows: TGTGCCAGCAGCACGGGGAGCTCCTACAATGAGCAGTTCTTC. This codes for CASSTGSSYNEQFF.

The chain joins TRBV6-5 to TRBJ1-1, with unresolved D. The CDR3 length is 14 residues. V was shortened by 0 bases and J by 5 bases, with 10 bases between the two germline ends. Germline V CDR1 and CDR2: MNHEY, SVGAGI. The CDR3 DNA follows: TGTGCCAGCAGTTACTCGAACGGGGATACTGAAGCTTTCTTT. Amino acid sequence: CASSYSNGDTEAFF.

Remarks on this clone: Within the sample, other DNA sequences also encode this same CDR3. This chain connects TRBV27 to TRBJ1-1, with D hard to call. V lost 2 bases, J lost 2 bases, and 6 bases lay in between. This CDR3 contains 13 residues. From germline, CDR1 is MNHEY and CDR2 SMNVEV (reference sequence). The chain's CDR3 is CASSLRRNTEAFF. CDR3 nucleotides: TGTGCCAGCAGTTTAAGGAGAAACACTGAAGCTTTCTTT.

The genes are TRBV5-8 and TRBJ2-1; D may match TRBD1 or TRBD2 (5 bases each). The CDR3 is made up of 15 amino acids. In germline, CDR1 is SGHTS, CDR2 YDEGEE. Trimming shortened V by 1 base and J by 12 bases, and 20 bases separated the two germline ends. CDR3 coding DNA: TGTGCCAGCAGCTTGTTCGGGGCCTCCCAACCTTCGCAGTTCTTC. Translating gives CASSLFGASQPSQFF.

The V call is TRBV10-3, the J call TRBJ2-5, with 9 bases aligning to TRBD2. Germline assignment: CDR1 ENHRY and CDR2 SYGVKD. The CDR3 has 16 amino acids. V lost 0 bases, J lost 5 bases, and 7 bases stayed unmatched. The CDR3 sequence: CAISESGLARGETQYF. CDR3 nucleotide sequence: TGTGCCATCAGTGAGTCAGGACTAGCGAGGGGGGAGACCCAGTACTTC.

This chain uses TRBV5-1 with TRBJ2-1, with unresolved D. Per the germline V gene, CDR1 is SGHRS and CDR2 is YFSETQ. Trimming cost V 0 bases and J 0 bases, with 7 bases left between them. This CDR3 has 15 residues. The CDR3 bases are TGCGCCAGCAGCTTGGTCCCAGGCTCCTACAATGAGCAGTTCTTC. It is translated as CASSLVPGSYNEQFF. Looking up the rest from reference TRBV5-1 and TRBJ2-1 gives the full variable domain: KAGVTQTPRYLIKTRGQQVTLSCSPISGHRSVSWYQQTPGQGLQFLFEYFSETQRNKGNFPGRFSGRQFSNSRSEMNVSTLELGDSALYLCASSLVPGSYNEQFFGPGTRLTVL.

The gene calls are TRBV27 and TRBJ2-7, with 10 bases identical to TRBD1. This CDR3 is 15 amino acids long. Germline V gene lookup returns CDR1 MNHEY and CDR2 SMNVEV (reference sequence). V lost 3 bases and J lost 8; bases outside the gene matches: 10. The CDR3 DNA is TGTGCCAGCAGTTTCCCGACAGGGGGCTTGGGGAAGCAGTACTTC. It encodes CASSFPTGGLGKQYF.

This chain links TRBV7-3 with TRBJ2-1; weak D call: TRBD2 (7 bases). V lost 5 bases and J lost 6, with 14 bases in between. This CDR3 comprises 14 residues. Germline V gene lookup returns CDR1 SGHTA and CDR2 FQGTGA. The CDR3 DNA is TGTGCCAGCAGCCCCCTAGGGGGGGGCAATGAGCAGTTCTTC. Its protein is CASSPLGGGNEQFF.

The table lists this clone with a count of one. The gene calls are TRBV28 and TRBJ1-4, with TRBD1 as a possible D gene (6 bases). The germline V and J ends were trimmed by 7 bases and 10 bases, with 16 bases remaining between them. Germline CDR1 MDHEN, CDR2 SYDVKM. The CDR3 sequence is 13 residues long. The CDR3 loop reads CASKTGFQLKLFF. Here the CDR3 DNA reads TGTGCCAGCAAGACAGGTTTCCAGTTAAAACTGTTTTTT.

The rearrangement joins TRBV2 to TRBJ2-7; D is uncertain. Per the germline V gene, CDR1 is SNHLY and CDR2 is FYNNEI. V was pared by 1 base and J by 0 bases, with 10 bases between. The CDR3 totals 15 residues. The CDR3 DNA sequence: TGTGCCAGCAGTGAAGGCATCTTCAGCTCCTACGAGCAGTACTTC. Translated: CASSEGIFSSYEQYF.

On this clone itself: Within the sample, other DNA sequences also encode this same CDR3. The chain couples TRBV5-1 to TRBJ1-2; D is uncertain. V was trimmed by 0 bases and J by 8 bases, leaving 11 bases between them. The CDR3 runs 13 residues. Germline V gene lookup returns CDR1 SGHRS and CDR2 YFSETQ. CDR3 sequence reads: CASSLESLGGYTF. The CDR3 DNA sequence: TGCGCCAGCAGCTTGGAGTCCTTGGGGGGCTACACCTTC.

The chain uses TRBV7-3 and TRBJ2-5, with D unresolved. The CDR3 runs to 13 residues. Germline assignment: CDR1 SGHTA and CDR2 FQGTGA. Trimming took 3 bases from V and 5 from J, leaving 10 bases between them. This CDR3 is CASSFGPWETQYF. In DNA form, the CDR3 reads TGTGCCAGCAGCTTTGGACCCTGGGAGACCCAGTACTTC.

The chain has TRBV4-2 and TRBJ1-5; 7 bases agree with TRBD1. The CDR3 spans 18 residues. The V and J ends lost 0 bases and 1 base, in that order; junction bases with no gene match: 9. Germline V gene lookup returns CDR1 LGHNA and CDR2 YNFKEQ. CDR3 coding DNA: TGTGCCAGCAGCCAAGATGTGACAGGGCTTCGGAGCAATCAGCCCCAGCATTTT. Translation: CASSQDVTGLRSNQPQHF.